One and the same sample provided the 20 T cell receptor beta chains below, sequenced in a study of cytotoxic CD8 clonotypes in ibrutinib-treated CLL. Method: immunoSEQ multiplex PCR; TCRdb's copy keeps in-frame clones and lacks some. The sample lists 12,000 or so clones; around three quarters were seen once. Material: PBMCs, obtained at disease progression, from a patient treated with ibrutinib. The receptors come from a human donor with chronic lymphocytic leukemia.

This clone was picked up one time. The CDR3 sequence: CAGQTGGQETQYF. The CDR3 nucleotides read TGTGCCGGTCAAACGGGGGGGCAAGAGACCCAGTACTTC. The chain joins TRBV2 to TRBJ2-5, with 8 nucleotides matching TRBD2. Germline CDR1 is SNHLY and CDR2 is FYNNEI. This CDR3 has 13 amino acids. V lost 11 bases to trimming and J lost 2 bases; unmatched junction nucleotides: 7.

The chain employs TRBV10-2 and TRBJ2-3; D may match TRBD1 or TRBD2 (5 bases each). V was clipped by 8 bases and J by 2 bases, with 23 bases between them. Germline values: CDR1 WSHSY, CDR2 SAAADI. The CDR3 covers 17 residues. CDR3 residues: CASWDRGSPGFTDTQYF. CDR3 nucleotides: TGCGCCAGCTGGGACCGTGGCAGTCCTGGGTTCACAGATACGCAGTATTTT.

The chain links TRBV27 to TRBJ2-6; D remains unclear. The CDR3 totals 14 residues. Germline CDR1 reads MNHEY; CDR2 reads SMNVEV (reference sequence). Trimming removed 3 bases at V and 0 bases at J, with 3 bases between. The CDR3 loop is CASSFHSGANVLTF. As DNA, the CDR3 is TGTGCCAGCAGTTTTCACTCTGGGGCCAACGTCCTGACTTTC. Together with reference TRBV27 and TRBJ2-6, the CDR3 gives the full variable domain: EAQVTQNPRYLITVTGKKLTVTCSQNMNHEYMSWYRQDPGLGLRQIYYSMNVEVTDKGDVPEGYKVSRKEKRNFPLILESPSPNQTSLYFCASSFHSGANVLTFGAGSRLTVL.

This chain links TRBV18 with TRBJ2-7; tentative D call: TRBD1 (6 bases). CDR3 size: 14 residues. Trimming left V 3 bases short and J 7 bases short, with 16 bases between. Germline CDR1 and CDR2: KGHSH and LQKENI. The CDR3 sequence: CASSPVTGTSEQYF. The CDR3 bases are TGTGCCAGCTCACCTGTAACAGGGACCTCGGAGCAGTACTTC.

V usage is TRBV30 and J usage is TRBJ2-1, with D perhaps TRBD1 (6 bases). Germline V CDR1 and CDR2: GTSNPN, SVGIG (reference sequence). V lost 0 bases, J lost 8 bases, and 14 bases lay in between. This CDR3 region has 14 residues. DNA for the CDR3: TGTGCCTGGAGTGTCTGGGGGCGCTTCCATGAGCAGTTCTTC. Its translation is CAWSVWGRFHEQFF.

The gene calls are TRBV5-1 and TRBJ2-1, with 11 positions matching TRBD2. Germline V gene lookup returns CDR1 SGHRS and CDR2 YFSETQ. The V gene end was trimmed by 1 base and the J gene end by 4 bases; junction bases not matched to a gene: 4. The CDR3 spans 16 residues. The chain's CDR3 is CASSLLGLAGYNEQFF. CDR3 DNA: TGCGCCAGCAGCTTGCTAGGACTAGCGGGTTACAATGAGCAGTTCTTC.

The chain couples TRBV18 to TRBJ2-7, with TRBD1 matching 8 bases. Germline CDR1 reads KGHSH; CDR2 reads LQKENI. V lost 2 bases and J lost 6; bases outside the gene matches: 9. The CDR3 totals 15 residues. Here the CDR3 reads CASSPGTGPRLEQYF. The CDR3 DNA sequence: TGTGCCAGCTCACCAGGGACAGGTCCTAGGCTCGAGCAGTACTTC.

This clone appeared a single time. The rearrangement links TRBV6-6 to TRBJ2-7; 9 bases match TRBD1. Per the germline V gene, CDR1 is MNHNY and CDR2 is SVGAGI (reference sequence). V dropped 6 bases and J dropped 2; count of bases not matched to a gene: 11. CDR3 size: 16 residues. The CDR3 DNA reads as TGTGCCAGCAGGGACCCCCGGGACAGGGCGCCCTACGAGCAGTACTTC. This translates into CASRDPRDRAPYEQYF.

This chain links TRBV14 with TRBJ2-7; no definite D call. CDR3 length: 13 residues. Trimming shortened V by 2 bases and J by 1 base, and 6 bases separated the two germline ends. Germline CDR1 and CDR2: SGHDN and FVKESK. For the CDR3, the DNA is TGTGCCAGCAGCCAACACTCTTCCTACGAGCAGTACTTC. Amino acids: CASSQHSSYEQYF.

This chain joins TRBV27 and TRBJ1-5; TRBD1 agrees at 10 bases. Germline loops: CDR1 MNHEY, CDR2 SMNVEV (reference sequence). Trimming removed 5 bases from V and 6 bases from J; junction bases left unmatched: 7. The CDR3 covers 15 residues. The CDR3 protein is CASSRDRGLGQPQHF. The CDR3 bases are TGTGCCAGCAGTCGAGACAGGGGGCTCGGTCAGCCCCAGCATTTT.

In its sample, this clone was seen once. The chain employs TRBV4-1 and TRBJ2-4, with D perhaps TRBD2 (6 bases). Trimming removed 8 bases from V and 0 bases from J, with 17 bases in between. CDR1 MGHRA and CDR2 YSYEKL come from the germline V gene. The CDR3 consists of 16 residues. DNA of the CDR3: TGCGCCAGCGCTAGCGAAACCCCCCTAGCCAAAAACATTCAGTACTTC. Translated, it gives CASASETPLAKNIQYF.

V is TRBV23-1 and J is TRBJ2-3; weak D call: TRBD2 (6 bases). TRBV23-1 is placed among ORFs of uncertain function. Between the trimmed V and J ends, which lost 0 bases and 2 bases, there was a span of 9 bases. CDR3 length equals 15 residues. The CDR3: CASSQSASDTDTQYF. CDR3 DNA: TGCGCCAGCAGTCAATCAGCTAGCGACACAGATACGCAGTATTTT.

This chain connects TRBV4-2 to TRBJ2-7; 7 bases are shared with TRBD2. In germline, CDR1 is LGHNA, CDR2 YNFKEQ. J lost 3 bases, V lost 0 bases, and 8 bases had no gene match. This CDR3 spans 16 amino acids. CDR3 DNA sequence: TGTGCCAGCAGCCAAGATTCTGACAGCGGGGTCTACGAGCAGTACTTC. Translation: CASSQDSDSGVYEQYF.

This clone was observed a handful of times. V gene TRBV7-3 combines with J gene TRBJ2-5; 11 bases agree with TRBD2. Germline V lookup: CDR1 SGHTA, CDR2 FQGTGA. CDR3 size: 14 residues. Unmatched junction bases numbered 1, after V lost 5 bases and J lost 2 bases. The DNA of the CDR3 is TGTGCCAGCAGCGTAGCGGGGGGGCAAGAGACCCAGTACTTC. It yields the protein CASSVAGGQETQYF.

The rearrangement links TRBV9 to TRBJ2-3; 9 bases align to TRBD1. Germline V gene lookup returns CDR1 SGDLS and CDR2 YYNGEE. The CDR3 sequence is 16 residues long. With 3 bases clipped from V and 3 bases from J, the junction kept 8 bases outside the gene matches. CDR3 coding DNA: TGTGCCAGCAGCGAGAGGGGACAGGGTTGGACAGATACGCAGTATTTT. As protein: CASSERGQGWTDTQYF.

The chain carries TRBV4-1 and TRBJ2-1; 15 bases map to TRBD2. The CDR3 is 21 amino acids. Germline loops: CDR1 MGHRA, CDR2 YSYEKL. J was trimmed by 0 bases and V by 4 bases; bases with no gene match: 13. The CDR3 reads CASSRHSGLAGGPSSYNEQFF. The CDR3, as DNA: TGCGCCAGCAGCCGACATTCCGGACTAGCGGGAGGGCCCAGCTCCTACAATGAGCAGTTCTTC.

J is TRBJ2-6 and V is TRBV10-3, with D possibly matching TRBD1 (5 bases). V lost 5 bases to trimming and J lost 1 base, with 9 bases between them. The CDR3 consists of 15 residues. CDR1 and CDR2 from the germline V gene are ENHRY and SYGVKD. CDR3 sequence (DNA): TGTGCCATCAGTAATTCAGGGTCTGGGGCCAACGTCCTGACTTTC. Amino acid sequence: CAISNSGSGANVLTF.

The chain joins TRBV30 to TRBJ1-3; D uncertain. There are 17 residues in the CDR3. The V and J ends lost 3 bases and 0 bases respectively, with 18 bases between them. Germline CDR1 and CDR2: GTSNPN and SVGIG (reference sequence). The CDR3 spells CAWRVVGAATSGNTIYF. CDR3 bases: TGTGCCTGGAGAGTCGTAGGCGCAGCAACCTCTGGAAACACCATATATTTT.

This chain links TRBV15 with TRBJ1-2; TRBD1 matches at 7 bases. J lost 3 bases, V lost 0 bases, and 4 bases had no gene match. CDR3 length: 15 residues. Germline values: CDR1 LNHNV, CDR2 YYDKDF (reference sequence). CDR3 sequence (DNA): TGTGCCACCAGCAGAGATCGGGACAGCCACTATGGCTACACCTTC. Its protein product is CATSRDRDSHYGYTF.

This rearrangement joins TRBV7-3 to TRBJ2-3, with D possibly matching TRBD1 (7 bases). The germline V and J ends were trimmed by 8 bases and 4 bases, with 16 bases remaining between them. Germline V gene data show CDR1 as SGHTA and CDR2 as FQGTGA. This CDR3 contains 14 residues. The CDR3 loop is CASGPTGTADTQYF. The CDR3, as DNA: TGTGCCAGCGGACCGACAGGGACTGCAGATACGCAGTATTTT.